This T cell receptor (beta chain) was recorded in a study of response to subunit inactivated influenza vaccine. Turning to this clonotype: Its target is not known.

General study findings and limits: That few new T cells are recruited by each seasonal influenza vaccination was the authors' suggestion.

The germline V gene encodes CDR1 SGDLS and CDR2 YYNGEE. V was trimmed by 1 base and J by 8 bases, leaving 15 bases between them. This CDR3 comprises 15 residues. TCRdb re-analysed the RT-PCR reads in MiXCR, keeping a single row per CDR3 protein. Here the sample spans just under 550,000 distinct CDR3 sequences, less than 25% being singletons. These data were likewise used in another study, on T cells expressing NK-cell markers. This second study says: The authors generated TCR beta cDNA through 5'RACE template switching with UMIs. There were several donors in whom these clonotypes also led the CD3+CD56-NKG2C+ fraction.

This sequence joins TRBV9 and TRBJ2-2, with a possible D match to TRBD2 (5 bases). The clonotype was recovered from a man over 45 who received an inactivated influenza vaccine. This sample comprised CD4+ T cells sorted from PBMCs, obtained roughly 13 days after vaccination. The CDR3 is CASSVTSRTSGELFF. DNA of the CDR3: TGTGCCAGCAGCGTAACATCCAGGACTTCTGGGGAGCTGTTTTTT.